These T cell receptor beta chains were read from a single sample in a study of T cells of healthy individuals. In TCRdb, the 5' RACE reads were re-called with MiXCR into one record per CDR3 protein. The sample includes nearly 100,000 distinct CDR3 sequences, 15% to 20% of them seen just once. The receptors were gathered from a human donor in good health. Both conserved end residues are part of each CDR3. D genes are given only for firm matches. A row's size may be missing; if present it is once, few, many or a size class.

.,TRBV7-2,.,TRBJ2-7,TGTGCCAGCAGCTTAATGGGTAACGAGCAGTACTTC,CASSLMGNEQYF
few,TRBV29-1,TRBD1,TRBJ2-1,TGCAGCACGGGACAGGGGGCGAATGAGCAGTTCTTC,CSTGQGANEQFF
few,TRBV7-9,TRBD2,TRBJ2-5,TGTGCCAGCAGCTTAATTCCTAGCGGGAGTTTGTACCAAGAGACCCAGTACTTC,CASSLIPSGSLYQETQYF
many,TRBV7-2,TRBD1,TRBJ1-1,TGTGCCAGCAGCTTAAGACAGGGGAAGAACACTGAAGCTTTCTTT,CASSLRQGKNTEAFF
.,TRBV2,.,TRBJ1-1,TGTGCCAGCAAGGGGTTCCCGGCGGGGAACACTGAAGCTTTCTTT,CASKGFPAGNTEAFF
.,TRBV28,.,TRBJ2-4,TGTGCCAGCCCGGGACGGCTAGCCAAAAACATTCAGTACTTC,CASPGRLAKNIQYF
few,TRBV19,.,TRBJ1-2,TGTGCCAGTAGTATTCAGGGGATCTATGGCTACACCTTC,CASSIQGIYGYTF
few,TRBV20-1,.,TRBJ1-2,TGCAGTGCCACCGACGACGGGAGAAGCTATGGCTACACCTTC,CSATDDGRSYGYTF
.,TRBV5-1,.,TRBJ2-7,TGCGCCAGCAGCTTAAGCGGAAACTCCTACGAGCAGTACTTC,CASSLSGNSYEQYF
.,TRBV29-1,.,TRBJ2-3,TGCAGCGTCCTTGCCCTGGTGGGCACAGATACGCAGTATTTT,CSVLALVGTDTQYF
.,TRBV20-1,TRBD2,TRBJ2-5,TGCAGTGCGTTTCCCTTAGCGGGAGGGCAAGAGACCCAGTACTTC,CSAFPLAGGQETQYF
.,TRBV3-1,.,TRBJ1-3,TGTGCCAGCAGCCCCCACGCTGGAAACACCATATATTTT,CASSPHAGNTIYF
.,TRBV6-4,TRBD2,TRBJ2-3,TGTGCCAGCAGTGAGCGGGGGGGCCAGACAGATACGCAGTATTTT,CASSERGGQTDTQYF
.,TRBV10-3,.,TRBJ1-2,TGTGCCATCAGTCCTGGGGACATCTATGGCTACACCTTC,CAISPGDIYGYTF
.,TRBV12-3/TRBV12-4,TRBD1,TRBJ1-5,TGTGCCAGCACTCCGGGACAGGGCAGCAAACCCCAGCATTTT,CASTPGQGSKPQHF
few,TRBV7-8,.,TRBJ2-5,TGTGCCAGTCAGGGGAACCAAGAGACCCAGTACTTC,CASQGNQETQYF
few,TRBV15,.,TRBJ2-2,TGTGCCACCAGCGGTCGGGCGAACACCGGGGAGCTGTTTTTT,CATSGRANTGELFF
.,TRBV20-1,.,TRBJ2-1,TGCAGTGCTGGTACAGGGAGCTCCTACAATGAGCAGTTCTTC,CSAGTGSSYNEQFF
few,TRBV6-5,.,TRBJ1-2,TGTGCCAGCAGTTACTCTGGCGGCCAGGCTGGCTACACCTTC,CASSYSGGQAGYTF
.,TRBV9,TRBD2,TRBJ2-3,TGTGCCAGCAGCGTAGGGGCGGGGGGCACAGATACGCAGTATTTT,CASSVGAGGTDTQYF
few,TRBV7-8,.,TRBJ2-2,TGTGCCAGCAGCTTAGCGAGGATCGACACCGGGGAGCTGTTTTTT,CASSLARIDTGELFF
many,TRBV7-2,.,TRBJ1-1,TGTGCCAGCAGACTGGGACACTACACTGAAGCTTTCTTT,CASRLGHYTEAFF
.,TRBV28,.,TRBJ2-1,TGTGCCAGCAGTTCACCGGACTCGTACAATGAGCAGTTCTTC,CASSSPDSYNEQFF
few,TRBV2,TRBD1,TRBJ1-1,TGTGCCAGCATGGGGACAGGGACTGAAGCTTTCTTT,CASMGTGTEAFF
many,TRBV6-2/TRBV6-3,.,TRBJ1-2,TGTGCCAGCAGTTACTGGGACTATGGCTACACCTTC,CASSYWDYGYTF
few,TRBV5-4,TRBD2,TRBJ2-1,TGTGCCAGCAGCTTGGACCTACTAGCGGGAGCAGGTAATGAGCAGTTCTTC,CASSLDLLAGAGNEQFF
many,TRBV7-2,.,TRBJ1-2,TGTGCCAGCAGCCTCCACGGACGGAGCAACTATGGCTACACCTTC,CASSLHGRSNYGYTF
.,TRBV4-3,.,TRBJ2-1,TGCGCCAGCAGCCAAGATCTCTCCTACAATGAGCAGTTCTTC,CASSQDLSYNEQFF
.,TRBV29-1,.,TRBJ1-1,TGCAGCGCCAGGGAAACTGAAGCTTTCTTT,CSARETEAFF
few,TRBV12-3/TRBV12-4,.,TRBJ2-2,TGTGCCAGCAAACTGACAGCCCTACCCACCGGGGAGCTGTTTTTT,CASKLTALPTGELFF
few,TRBV20-1,.,TRBJ2-5,TGCAGTGCTGAGGCAGCGAAAGAGACCCAGTACTTC,CSAEAAKETQYF
many,TRBV7-2,.,TRBJ2-1,TGTGCCAGCAGCTTAATGAATGAGCAGTTCTTC,CASSLMNEQFF
.,TRBV4-3,TRBD2,TRBJ2-1,TGCGCCAGCAGCCAAGACCCGGGAGGGCCCGGTGATGAGCAGTTCTTC,CASSQDPGGPGDEQFF
.,TRBV29-1,.,TRBJ2-3,TGCAGCGCCCGGGCGGGCATTGAGTATACGCAGTATTTT,CSARAGIEYTQYF
many,TRBV10-3,TRBD1,TRBJ2-3,TGTGCCATCAGTGGGTCGACAGGGTCCAGCACAGATACGCAGTATTTT,CAISGSTGSSTDTQYF
.,TRBV4-3,TRBD2,TRBJ2-1,TGCGCCAGCAGCCAACGGACTAGCGGGAGTGGGTATGAGCAGTTCTTC,CASSQRTSGSGYEQFF
many,TRBV27,TRBD2,TRBJ2-7,TGTGCCAGCAGTTTATCGAGGCGGGAGGGCCAGGGGTTGGGCGAGCAGTACTTC,CASSLSRREGQGLGEQYF